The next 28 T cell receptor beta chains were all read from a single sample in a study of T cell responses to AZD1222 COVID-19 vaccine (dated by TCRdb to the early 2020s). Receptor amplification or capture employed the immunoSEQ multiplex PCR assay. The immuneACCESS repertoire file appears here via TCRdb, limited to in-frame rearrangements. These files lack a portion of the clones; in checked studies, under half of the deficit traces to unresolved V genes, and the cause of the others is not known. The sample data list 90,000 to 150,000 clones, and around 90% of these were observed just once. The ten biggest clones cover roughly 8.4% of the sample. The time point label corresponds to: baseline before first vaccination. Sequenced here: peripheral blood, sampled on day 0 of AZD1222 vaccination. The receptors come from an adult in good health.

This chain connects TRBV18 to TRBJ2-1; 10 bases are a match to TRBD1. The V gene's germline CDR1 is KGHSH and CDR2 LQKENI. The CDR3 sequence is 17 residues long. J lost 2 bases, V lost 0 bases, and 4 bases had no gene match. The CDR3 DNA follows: TGTGCCAGCTCACCACCGGGACAGGGGATAACCTACAATGAGCAGTTCTTC. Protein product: CASSPPGQGITYNEQFF. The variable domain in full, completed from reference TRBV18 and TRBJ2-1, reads NAGVMQNPRHLVRRRGQEARLRCSPMKGHSHVYWYRQLPEEGLKFMVYLQKENIIDESGMPKERFSAEFPKEGPSILRIQQVVRGDSAAYFCASSPPGQGITYNEQFFGPGTRLTVL.

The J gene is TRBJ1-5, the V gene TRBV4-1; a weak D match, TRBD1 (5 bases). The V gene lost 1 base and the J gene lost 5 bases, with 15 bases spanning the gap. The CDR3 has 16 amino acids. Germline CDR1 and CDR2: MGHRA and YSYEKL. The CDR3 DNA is TGCGCCAGCAGCCAAGTAGATACAGCGGGGGATCAGCCCCAGCATTTT. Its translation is CASSQVDTAGDQPQHF.

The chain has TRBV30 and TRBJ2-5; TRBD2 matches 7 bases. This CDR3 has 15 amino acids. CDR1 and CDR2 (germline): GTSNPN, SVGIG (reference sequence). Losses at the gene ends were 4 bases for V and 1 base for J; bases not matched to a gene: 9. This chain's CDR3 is CAWKPPGTTQETQYF. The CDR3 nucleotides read TGTGCCTGGAAGCCCCCGGGGACTACCCAAGAGACCCAGTACTTC.

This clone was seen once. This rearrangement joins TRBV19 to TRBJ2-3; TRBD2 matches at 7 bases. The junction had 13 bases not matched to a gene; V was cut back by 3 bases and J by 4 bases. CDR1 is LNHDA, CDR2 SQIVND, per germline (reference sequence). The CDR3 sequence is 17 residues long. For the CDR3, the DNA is TGTGCCAGTAGTATGTGGGAGGGTGTTTCAAGGGCAGATACGCAGTATTTT. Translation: CASSMWEGVSRADTQYF.

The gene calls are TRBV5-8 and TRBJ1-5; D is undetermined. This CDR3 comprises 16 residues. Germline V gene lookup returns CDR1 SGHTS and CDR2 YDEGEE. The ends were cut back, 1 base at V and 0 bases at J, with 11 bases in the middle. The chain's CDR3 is CASSLRGQPSNQPQHF. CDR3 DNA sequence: TGTGCCAGCAGCTTGCGAGGGCAACCTAGCAATCAGCCCCAGCATTTT.

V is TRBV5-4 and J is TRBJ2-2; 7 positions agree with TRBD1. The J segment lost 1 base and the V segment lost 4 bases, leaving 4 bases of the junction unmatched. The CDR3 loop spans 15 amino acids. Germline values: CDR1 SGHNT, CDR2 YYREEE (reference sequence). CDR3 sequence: CASSPWTGNTGELFF. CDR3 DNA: TGTGCCAGCAGCCCATGGACAGGGAACACCGGGGAGCTGTTTTTT.

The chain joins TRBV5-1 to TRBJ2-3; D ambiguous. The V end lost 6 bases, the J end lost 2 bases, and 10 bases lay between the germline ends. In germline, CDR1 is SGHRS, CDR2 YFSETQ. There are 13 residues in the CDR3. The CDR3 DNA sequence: TGCGCCAGCACCCACGCGGCCACAGATACGCAGTATTTT. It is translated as CASTHAATDTQYF.

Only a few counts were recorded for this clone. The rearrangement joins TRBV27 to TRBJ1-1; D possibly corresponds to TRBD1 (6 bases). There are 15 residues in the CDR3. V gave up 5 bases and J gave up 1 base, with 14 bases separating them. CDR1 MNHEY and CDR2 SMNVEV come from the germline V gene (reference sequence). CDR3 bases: TGTGCCAGCAGTAGACGACAGGTAGGGAACACTGAAGCTTTCTTT. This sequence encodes CASSRRQVGNTEAFF.

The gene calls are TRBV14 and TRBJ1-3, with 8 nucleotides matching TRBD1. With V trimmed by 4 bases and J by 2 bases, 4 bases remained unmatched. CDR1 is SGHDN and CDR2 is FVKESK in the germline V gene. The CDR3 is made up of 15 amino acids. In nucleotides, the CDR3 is TGTGCCAGCAGCCCTTGGACAGGGCCTGGAAACACCATATATTTT. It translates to CASSPWTGPGNTIYF.

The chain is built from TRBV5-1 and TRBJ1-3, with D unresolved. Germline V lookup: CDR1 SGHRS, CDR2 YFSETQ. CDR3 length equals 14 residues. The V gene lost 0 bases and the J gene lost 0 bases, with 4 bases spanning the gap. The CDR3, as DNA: TGCGCCAGCAGCTTGGTCGGCTCTGGAAACACCATATATTTT. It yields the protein CASSLVGSGNTIYF.

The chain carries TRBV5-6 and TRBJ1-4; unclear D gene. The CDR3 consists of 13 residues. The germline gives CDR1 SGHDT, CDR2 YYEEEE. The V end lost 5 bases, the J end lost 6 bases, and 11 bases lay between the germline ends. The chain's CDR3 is CASSADVDEKLFF. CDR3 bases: TGTGCCAGCAGTGCAGACGTTGATGAAAAACTGTTTTTT.

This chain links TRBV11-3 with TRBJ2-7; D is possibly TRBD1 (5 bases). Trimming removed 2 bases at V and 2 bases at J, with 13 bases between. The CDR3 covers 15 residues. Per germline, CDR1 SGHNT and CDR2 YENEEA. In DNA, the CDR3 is TGTGCCAGCAGCTTATGGCCTGGGGCCCCCTACGAGCAGTACTTC. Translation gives CASSLWPGAPYEQYF.

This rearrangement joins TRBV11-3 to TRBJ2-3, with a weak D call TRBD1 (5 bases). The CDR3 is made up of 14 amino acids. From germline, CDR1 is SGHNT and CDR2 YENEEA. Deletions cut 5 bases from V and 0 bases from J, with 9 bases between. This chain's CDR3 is CASSPGQSTDTQYF. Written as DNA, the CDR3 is TGTGCCAGCAGCCCAGGGCAGAGCACAGATACGCAGTATTTT.

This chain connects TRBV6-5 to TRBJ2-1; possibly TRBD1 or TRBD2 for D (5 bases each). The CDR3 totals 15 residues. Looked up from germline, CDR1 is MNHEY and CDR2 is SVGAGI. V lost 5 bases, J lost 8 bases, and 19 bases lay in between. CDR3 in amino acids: CASSPSGTDVYEQFF. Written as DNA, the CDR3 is TGTGCCAGCAGTCCTTCCGGGACGGACGTTTATGAGCAGTTCTTC.

DNA for the CDR3: TGTGCCACCAGCAGAGATAGGAACAGGAATCAGCCCCAGCATTTT. Encoded protein: CATSRDRNRNQPQHF. The rearrangement uses TRBV15 and TRBJ1-5; tentatively, D is TRBD1 (5 bases). The CDR3 spans 15 residues. The V gene's germline CDR1 is LNHNV and CDR2 YYDKDF (reference sequence). Trimming removed 0 bases from V and 4 bases from J, with 10 bases in between.

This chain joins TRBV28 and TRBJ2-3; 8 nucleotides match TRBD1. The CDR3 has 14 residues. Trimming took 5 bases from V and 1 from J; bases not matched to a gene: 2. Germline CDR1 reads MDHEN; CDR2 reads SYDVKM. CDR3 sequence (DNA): TGTGCCAGCAGTCCGGGACAGGGCACAGATACGCAGTATTTT. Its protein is CASSPGQGTDTQYF.

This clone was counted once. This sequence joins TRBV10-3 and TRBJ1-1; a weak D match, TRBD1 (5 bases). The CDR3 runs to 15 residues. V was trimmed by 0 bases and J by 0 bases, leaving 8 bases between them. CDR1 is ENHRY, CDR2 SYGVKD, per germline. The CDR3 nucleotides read TGTGCCATCAGTGAGTCGGGACGGATGAACACTGAAGCTTTCTTT. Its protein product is CAISESGRMNTEAFF.

For the CDR3, the DNA is TGTGCCAGCAGCTCCAGCTATGGCTACACCTTC. This gives the protein CASSSSYGYTF. The genes are TRBV28 and TRBJ1-2; D call uncertain. V lost 6 bases to trimming and J lost 4 bases, with 6 bases between them. From germline, CDR1 is MDHEN and CDR2 SYDVKM. The CDR3 runs 11 residues.

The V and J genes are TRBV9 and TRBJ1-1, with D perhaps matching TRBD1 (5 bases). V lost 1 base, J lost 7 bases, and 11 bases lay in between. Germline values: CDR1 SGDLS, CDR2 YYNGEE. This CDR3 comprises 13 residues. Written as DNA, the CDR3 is TGTGCCAGCAGCGTATCGGAGGGGTTTGAAGCTTTCTTT. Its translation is CASSVSEGFEAFF.

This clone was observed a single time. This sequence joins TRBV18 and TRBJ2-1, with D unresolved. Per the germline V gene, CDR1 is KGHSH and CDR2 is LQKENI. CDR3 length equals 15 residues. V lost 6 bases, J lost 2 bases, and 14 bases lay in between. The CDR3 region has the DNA TGTGCCAGCTCTAAAATGATAGGCGCCTACAATGAGCAGTTCTTC. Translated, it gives CASSKMIGAYNEQFF.

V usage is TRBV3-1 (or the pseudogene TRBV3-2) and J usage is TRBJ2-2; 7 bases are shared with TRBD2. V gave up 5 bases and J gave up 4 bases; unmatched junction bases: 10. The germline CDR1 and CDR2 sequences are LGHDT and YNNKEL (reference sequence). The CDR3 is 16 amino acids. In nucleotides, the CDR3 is TGTGCCAGCAGCTTTGGCGGGGGATTGGGCACCGGGGAGCTGTTTTTT. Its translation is CASSFGGGLGTGELFF.

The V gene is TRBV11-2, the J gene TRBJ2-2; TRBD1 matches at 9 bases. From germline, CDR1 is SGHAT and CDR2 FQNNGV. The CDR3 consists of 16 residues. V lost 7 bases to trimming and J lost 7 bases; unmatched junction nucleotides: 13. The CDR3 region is CASTQRGQGISGELFF. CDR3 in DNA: TGTGCCAGCACCCAGAGGGGACAGGGTATTAGCGGGGAGCTGTTTTTT.

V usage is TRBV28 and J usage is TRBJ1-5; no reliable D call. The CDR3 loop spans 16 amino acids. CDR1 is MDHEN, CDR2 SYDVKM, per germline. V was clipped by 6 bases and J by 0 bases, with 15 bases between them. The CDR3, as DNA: TGTGCCAGCAGGGTGTTTGGGTTTGATAGCAATCAGCCCCAGCATTTT. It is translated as CASRVFGFDSNQPQHF.

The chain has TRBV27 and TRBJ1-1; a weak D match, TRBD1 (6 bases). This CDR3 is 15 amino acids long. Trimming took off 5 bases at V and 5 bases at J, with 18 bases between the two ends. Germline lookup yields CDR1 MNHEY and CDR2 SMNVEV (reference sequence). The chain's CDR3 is CASSALQGGWTEAFF. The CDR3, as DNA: TGTGCCAGCAGTGCACTACAGGGTGGATGGACTGAAGCTTTCTTT.

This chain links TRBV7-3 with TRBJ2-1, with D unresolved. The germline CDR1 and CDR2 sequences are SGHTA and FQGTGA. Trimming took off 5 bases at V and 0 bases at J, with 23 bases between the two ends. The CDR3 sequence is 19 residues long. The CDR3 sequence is CASSPNAGWRPSSYNEQFF. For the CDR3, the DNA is TGTGCCAGCAGCCCTAACGCCGGTTGGCGGCCGAGCTCCTACAATGAGCAGTTCTTC.

CDR3 in amino acids: CASSGGQATRNTIYF. The CDR3 DNA reads TGTGCCAGCAGCGGAGGACAGGCTACCAGAAACACCATATATTTT. This sequence joins TRBV7-6 and TRBJ1-3; TRBD1 matches at 7 bases. Germline CDR1 and CDR2: SGHVS and FNYEAQ. Trimming took 5 bases from V and 5 from J; bases not matched to a gene: 9. CDR3 length equals 15 residues.

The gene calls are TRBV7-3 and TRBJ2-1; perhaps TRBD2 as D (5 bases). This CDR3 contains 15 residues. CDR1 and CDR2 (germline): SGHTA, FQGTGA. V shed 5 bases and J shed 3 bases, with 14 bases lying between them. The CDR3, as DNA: TGTGCCAGCAGCACCTCCGGGAACCTCTACAATGAGCAGTTCTTC. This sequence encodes CASSTSGNLYNEQFF.

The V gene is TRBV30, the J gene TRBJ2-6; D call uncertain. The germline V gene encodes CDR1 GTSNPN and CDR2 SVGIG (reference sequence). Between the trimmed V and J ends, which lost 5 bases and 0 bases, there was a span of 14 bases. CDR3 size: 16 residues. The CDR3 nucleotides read TGTGCCTGGGATGGTCCCTCCAACTCTGGGGCCAACGTCCTGACTTTC. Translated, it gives CAWDGPSNSGANVLTF.